This TCR beta chain came from a study of blood T cell repertoires in COVID-19 (dated by TCRdb to about 2020). Broadly, across the study: Samples from collaborators originated in the United States, Italy and Spain and spanned both the acute and convalescent phases of COVID-19. The samples were drawn from the first 160 participants of the ongoing ImmuneRACE study and from 1,254 subjects provided by 6 global collaborators. Where HLA class I and class II types were available, the types were taken from metadata supplied by the sample provider, not from assay-based typing. The dataset comprised deeply sampled blood TCRbeta repertoires from subjects exposed to, actively infected with, or recovered from COVID-19. A de-identified subject ID, COVID-19 status, age in years and sex were almost always included in the sample metadata. The material from the prospective study consisted of cDNA or gDNA derived from T cells, B-cell-depleted T cells, or PBMCs. The repertoires were made available in a free public database intended to serve as a resource for research on the immune response to SARS-CoV-2.

A second Seattle source provided samples from volunteer blood donors who had recovered from COVID-19. Collaborating institutions collected whole blood in K2EDTA tubes following their own protocols. For TCRbeta analysis, collaborators shipped samples as frozen whole blood, isolated PBMCs, or DNA extracted from either of those sample types. V ends up 6 bases short and J 0 bases short, with an unmatched junction base count of 8. According to the germline V gene, CDR1 reads ENHRY and CDR2 reads SYGVKD. The CDR3 runs 17 amino acids, cysteine and phenylalanine included. Only the CDR3 part of the read is kept: 51 bases, read in frame from the first base. TCRbeta CDR3 regions were amplified from genomic DNA using the immunoSEQ Assay, a bias-controlled multiplex PCR. Concerning the study's data processing: Within the assay, amplification of reference gene primers was used to estimate how many nucleated cells each sample contained. To quantify the absolute abundance of each unique TCRbeta CDR3 rearrangement, sequence reads were collapsed and filtered. For each sample, productive Simpson clonality was calculated as the square root of Simpson's diversity index over productive rearrangements. The table comes from immuneACCESS by way of TCRdb, which keeps in-frame sequences with V and J called. Part of the clones is missing from these tables; in studies checked, under half for an unresolved V gene and the rest for unknown reasons. The V and J calls and the clone size are those of that table, but D and trimming were determined from the DNA. For this sample there are about 310,000 clones; 70% to 90% appear just once. The leading ten clones occupy about 8% of the sample.

With respect to this clone: The antigen this receptor binds is unknown. No per-base quality is available; no much larger clone lies one base away.

The full study reports these points: The amount of clinical and demographic metadata varied by source and participant and was provided uncurated.

The V and J segments used are TRBV10-3 and TRBJ2-3, and 11 bases in between align with TRBD2. The sequenced sample was peripheral blood. The sequence came from a woman between 45 and 65 years old who had recovered from COVID-19. CDR3 sequence: CAIRPTSGVLSTDTQYF. The nucleotides are TGTGCCATCAGGCCGACTAGCGGGGTCCTCAGCACAGATACGCAGTATTTT.